Listed below are T cell receptor beta chains from one sample, sequenced in a study of regulatory T cells in long-lasting Graves disease. TCRdb re-analysed the multiplex PCR reads in MiXCR, keeping a single row per CDR3 protein. Here the sample spans hundreds of thousands of distinct CDR3 sequences, 20% being singletons. The sequencing here drew on peripheral blood mononuclear cells (PBMCs), taken when the disease was refractory, from a patient treated with antithyroid drugs. The receptor set was obtained from a female donor with Graves disease. The CDR3 runs from the conserved cysteine through the conserved F or W. Fields, in order: D gene, clone size, J gene, V gene, CDR3 DNA, CDR3 protein. A D gene is named only where the DNA matches it firmly. Size tells how often a clone was seen (once, few, many) or the class of an expanded clone, and some rows leave it out.

.	many	TRBJ2-7	TRBV7-6	TGTGCCAGCAGCCAATCGGTCGGTAACGAGCAGTACTTC	CASSQSVGNEQYF
.	.	TRBJ2-5	TRBV11-2	TGTGCCAGCAGCTCCACAGGCTACTCTCAAGAGACCCAGTACTTC	CASSSTGYSQETQYF
.	.	TRBJ2-1	TRBV6-5	TGTGCCAGCAGTTACATGGGTGGTGAGCAGTTCTTC	CASSYMGGEQFF
.	few	TRBJ2-7	TRBV29-1	TGCAGCGTGGCTTCGAGCGGAAGCTCCTACGAGCAGTACTTC	CSVASSGSSYEQYF
TRBD2	many	TRBJ2-7	TRBV5-5	TGTGCCAGCAGCTCGTCCGGGGGGGAGCAGTACTTC	CASSSSGGEQYF
TRBD1	many	TRBJ2-7	TRBV27	TGTGCCAGCAGCCATCCCTCAAGGACAGGGCATTACGAGCAGTACTTC	CASSHPSRTGHYEQYF
.	few	TRBJ2-5	TRBV28	TGTGCCAGCACTAGCGACCAAGAGACCCAGTACTTC	CASTSDQETQYF
TRBD2	few	TRBJ2-1	TRBV28	TGTGCCAGCAGTTTTAGACTAGCGGGCAACAATGAGCAGTTCTTC	CASSFRLAGNNEQFF
.	many	TRBJ1-1	TRBV14	TGTGCCAGCAGCCAAGATAACGCGGCGAACACTGAAGCTTTCTTT	CASSQDNAANTEAFF
TRBD2	.	TRBJ2-3	TRBV20-1	TGCAGTGCTAGAGCCCTCAAAACTAGCGGACTCACAGATACGCAGTATTTT	CSARALKTSGLTDTQYF
.	many	TRBJ1-6	TRBV3-1	TGTGCCAGCAGCCAAGTTGGACAGTTATTTTCACCCCTCCACTTT	CASSQVGQLFSPLHF
.	many	TRBJ1-1	TRBV2	TGTGCCAGCAGGACGGGACAAGGGTTGGACACTGAAGCTTTCTTT	CASRTGQGLDTEAFF
.	.	TRBJ2-5	TRBV5-1	TGCGCCAGCAGCTTGAGGGACAAGAAAGAGACCCAGTACTTC	CASSLRDKKETQYF
TRBD1	many	TRBJ1-2	TRBV5-1	TGCGCCAGCAGCGCGGACAGGCTCTATGGCTACACCTTC	CASSADRLYGYTF
.	.	TRBJ2-3	TRBV11-2	TGTGCCAGCAGCTTAGCGGCAGAGTGGACCACAGATACGCAGTATTTT	CASSLAAEWTTDTQYF
.	.	TRBJ2-1	TRBV12-3/TRBV12-4	TGTGCCAGCAGCCTACAGGGTGACAATGAGCAGTTCTTC	CASSLQGDNEQFF
TRBD1	few	TRBJ2-5	TRBV20-1	TGCAGTGCTAGGGCGGACAGGGCGGTTCAAGAGACCCAGTACTTC	CSARADRAVQETQYF
.	many	TRBJ2-7	TRBV2	TGTGCCAGTGGAAGAGGACCGGGTTTGTTC	CASGRGPGLF
TRBD2	few	TRBJ2-7	TRBV28	TGTGCCAGCAGTACTACTAGCGGGAGATACGAGCAGTACTTC	CASSTTSGRYEQYF
.	few	TRBJ2-7	TRBV27	TGTGCCAGCAGCCACAGGAGTTCCGAGCAGTACTTC	CASSHRSSEQYF
TRBD2	.	TRBJ2-3	TRBV28	TGTGCCAGCAGTTTATTGGCTAGCGGGAGTACAGATACGCAGTATTTT	CASSLLASGSTDTQYF
.	many	TRBJ1-1	TRBV20-1	TGCAGTGCTAGAACAGCGAGACGGAACACTGAAGCTTTCTTT	CSARTARRNTEAFF
.	many	TRBJ2-7	TRBV12-3/TRBV12-4	TGTGCCAGCAGTGCAAGGAGTTACGAGCAGTACTTC	CASSARSYEQYF
.	many	TRBJ2-2	TRBV24-1	TGTGCCACCAGTGAGCCCGGACAGCCCGGGGAGCTGTTTTTT	CATSEPGQPGELFF
TRBD1	many	TRBJ2-7	TRBV28	TGTGCCAGCAGTTTGCGCAGGGGGCTCGAGCAGTACTTC	CASSLRRGLEQYF
.	many	TRBJ1-3	TRBV11-2	TGTGCCAGCAGCCTAGACGGGAGCTCTGGAAACACCATATATTTT	CASSLDGSSGNTIYF
.	many	TRBJ2-7	TRBV29-1	TGCAGCGTTGACTCCGGGAGTGGCAACGAGCAGTACTTC	CSVDSGSGNEQYF
.	many	TRBJ2-7	TRBV3-1	TGTGCCAGCAGCCCCTGGGACTCAGACTACGAGCAGTACTTC	CASSPWDSDYEQYF
.	.	TRBJ2-2	TRBV12-3/TRBV12-4	TGTGCCAGCCACAGCAGTGGCCAGGGTTACACCGGGGAGCTGTTTTTT	CASHSSGQGYTGELFF
.	.	TRBJ1-2	TRBV4-1	TGCGCCAGCAGCCAAGATCGGGGACTTAACTATGGCTACACCTTC	CASSQDRGLNYGYTF
.	many	TRBJ1-6	TRBV28	TGTGCCAGCAGGCCGTTGCCCGGGGGCGGTAATTCACCCCTCCACTTT	CASRPLPGGGNSPLHF
TRBD2	.	TRBJ2-1	TRBV7-2	TGTGCCAGCAGCGATAGCGGGAGGGCCGGAGGGGAGCAGTTCTTC	CASSDSGRAGGEQFF
.	many	TRBJ1-2	TRBV27	TGTGCCAGCAGTCCCGGCGGGGTGTCTGGCGGCTACACCTTC	CASSPGGVSGGYTF
.	.	TRBJ1-2	TRBV30	TGTGCCTGGATCTCCGGGACCCGATATGGCTACACCTTC	CAWISGTRYGYTF
TRBD1	.	TRBJ2-3	TRBV28	TGTGCCAGCAGTTTCGGGACAGGGGAAGATACGCAGTATTTT	CASSFGTGEDTQYF
.	many	TRBJ1-3	TRBV5-4	TGTGCCAGCAGCTTTACGGCGACAAACACCATATATTTT	CASSFTATNTIYF
.	.	TRBJ1-5	TRBV28	TGTGCCAGCAGACAGAGTTCCGGGCCCCGGCATTTT	CASRQSSGPRHF
.	few	TRBJ2-1	TRBV28	TGTGCCAGCAGTCCCGAGCGGAACTACAATGAGCAGTTCTTC	CASSPERNYNEQFF
TRBD1	many	TRBJ1-5	TRBV7-8	TGTGCCAGCAGCCCCCAGACAGGGGGCGCAGGTCAGCCCCAGCATTTT	CASSPQTGGAGQPQHF
TRBD1	.	TRBJ1-2	TRBV5-4	TGTGCCAGCAGCTCACAGGGGGCTAACTATGGCTACACCTTC	CASSSQGANYGYTF
.	.	TRBJ1-2	TRBV2	TGTGCCAGGGGGGCAGGGAATGGCTACACCTTC	CARGAGNGYTF
TRBD2	few	TRBJ2-7	TRBV14	TGTGCCAGCAGCCAAACCCTGGGAGGGTACGGGCAGTACTTC	CASSQTLGGYGQYF
.	few	TRBJ1-1	TRBV30	TGTGCCTGGAGTGTACTTCGTGCTGAAGCTTTCTTT	CAWSVLRAEAFF
.	many	TRBJ2-5	TRBV7-9	TGTGCCAGCAGCTTTTCTACGGGTCAGGGCCAGTACTTC	CASSFSTGQGQYF
TRBD1	.	TRBJ2-7	TRBV19	TGTGCCAGCGCAGGGGGTGGCGAGCAGTACTTC	CASAGGGEQYF
.	.	TRBJ2-7	TRBV7-9	TGTGCCAGCAGCTCCTCCTACTACGAGCAGTACTTC	CASSSSYYEQYF
.	many	TRBJ1-1	TRBV11-2	TGTGCCAGCAGCTTGACCGTCAGGACTGAAGCTTTCTTT	CASSLTVRTEAFF
TRBD1	.	TRBJ1-2	TRBV30	TGTTCCTGGAGTGTACAGGGGGCTGGCTACACCTTC	CSWSVQGAGYTF
.	.	TRBJ2-3	TRBV7-3	TGTGCCAGCAGCCCCACCCTTCGCGGGTCAACAGATACGCAGTATTTT	CASSPTLRGSTDTQYF
.	few	TRBJ2-7	TRBV7-3	TGTGCCAGCAGCCGAGACGACACATACGAGCAGTACTTC	CASSRDDTYEQYF